The text below deals with one TCR beta chain. Which antigen it targets is not known. Base quality data are lacking; no much larger clone is found one base away. Receptors were amplified or captured by the immunoSEQ multiplex PCR assay. TCRdb took this table from immuneACCESS and kept in-frame rearrangements with V and J called. Such tables lack part of the clones; where checked against another copy, unresolved V genes explain under half of the gap, and the rest is unexplained. In all, the sample holds approximately 47,000 clones, and 85% to 90% of those were seen once. The ten largest clonotypes hold roughly 2% of the sample. V sheds 1 base and J sheds 4 bases, leaving 7 bases between their ends. The CDR3 starts with the cysteine, ends with the phenylalanine, and has 12 residues. Here the CDR3 DNA is all that survives: 36 bases in frame from base 1. The germline V gene (reference sequence) yields GTSNPN for CDR1 and SVGIG for CDR2.

This sample was taken from a study of T cell changes during pregnancy in multiple sclerosis (dated by TCRdb to the late 2010s). For the study in its entirety: Changes in the T cell repertoire over the course of pregnancy were examined in this study in women with multiple sclerosis.

Here the sequenced sample was peripheral blood, taken in the first trimester of pregnancy. The clonotype originates from a female donor with multiple sclerosis, enrolled in a pregnancy study. Here the chain combines TRBV30 and TRBJ1-2; the best D guess is TRBD1, with 5 bases matching. The CDR3 region has the sequence CAWSAQGYGYTF. The nucleotide sequence reads TGTGCCTGGAGTGCGCAGGGCTATGGCTACACCTTC.